This T cell receptor (beta chain) was obtained from a study of cytotoxic CD8 clonotypes in ibrutinib-treated CLL. Worth noting for this clone: Its antigen is not known.

Study results and limitations: Baseline clonality, higher than in age-matched healthy donors, tracked circulating CD8+ T-cell counts.

TCRdb keeps only in-frame clones here, not all; method: immunoSEQ multiplex PCR. The table records 120,000 to 150,000 clones, roughly 90% of them present only once. Germline V gives CDR1 LNHDA, CDR2 SQIVND (reference sequence). The CDR3 covers 14 residues. The trim removed 5 bases at V and 7 bases at J, leaving 9 bases unmatched. This specimen consisted of PBMCs, obtained after 12 months of ibrutinib treatment. The chain is built from TRBV19 and TRBJ1-1, with 8 bases fitting TRBD1. The receptor comes from a human donor with chronic lymphocytic leukemia. The CDR3: CASSPRQGPDEAFF. Here the CDR3 DNA reads TGTGCCAGTAGTCCCCGACAGGGGCCTGATGAAGCTTTCTTT.